This T cell receptor beta chain originates from a study of T cells in Graves' hyperthyroidism and ophthalmopathy. This clonotype appeared many times. The V end was cut by 1 base, the J end by 4 bases, with 14 bases between. The CDR3 sequence is 16 residues long. Germline V lookup: CDR1 LGHDT, CDR2 YNNKEL (reference sequence). RNA transcripts provided the source from which TCR beta CDR3 regions were amplified. The primer set for the first-round RT-PCR of the TCR CDR3 was HTBI. TCRdb reanalysed the multiplex PCR reads using MiXCR and keeps one entry per CDR3 protein. The sample lists approximately 590,000 distinct CDR3 sequences; around 16% were seen once.

The sample consisted of blood. The sequence was obtained from a woman in her twenties or thirties with Graves' hyperthyroidism. The V and J genes are TRBV3-1 and TRBJ2-1, with D perhaps assigned TRBD1 or TRBD2 (6 bases each). The CDR3 sequence: CASSQGGAYQYNEQFF. The DNA of the CDR3 is TGTGCCAGCAGCCAAGGGGGGGCTTATCAATACAATGAGCAGTTCTTC.